The 6 T cell receptor beta chains in this list originate from one sample, sequenced in a study of blood T cells in healthy people across ages (dated by TCRdb to the mid-2010s). Library preparation used 5' RACE. The sequencer listed for this sample is Illumina HiSeq 2500. A second PCR of about 7 to 12 cycles was performed with a sample-barcoded 5' primer and a J-beta primer mix. The raw public data were reprocessed by TCRdb itself: fastp quality trimming at Q25, MiXCR clonotype calling, in-frame beta chains only. Rows with one shared CDR3 protein collapse into an entry with the most common genes and DNA. The sample yields under 850,000 distinct CDR3 sequences; around 36% were counted once. Approximately 12% of the sample comes from the top ten. The sample was blood. The origin of the receptors is a man aged 18 to 30 in good health.

The chain links TRBV2 to TRBJ1-1; 9 bases align to TRBD1. There are 15 residues in the CDR3. Germline CDR1 and CDR2: SNHLY and FYNNEI. Germline trimming cut 5 bases from V and 7 bases from J; bases unmatched to any gene: 11. CDR3 sequence: CASSYRGQGGNEAFF. CDR3 nucleotides: TGTGCCAGCAGTTACAGGGGGCAGGGGGGCAATGAAGCTTTCTTT. Looking up the rest from reference TRBV2 and TRBJ1-1 gives the full variable domain: EPEVTQTPSHQVTQMGQEVILRCVPISNHLYFYWYRQILGQKVEFLVSFYNNEISEKSEIFDDQFSVERPDGSNFTLKIRSTKLEDSAMYFCASSYRGQGGNEAFFGQGTRLTVV.

The chain carries TRBV19 and TRBJ1-2; unclear D gene. CDR3 size: 15 residues. Germline V lookup: CDR1 LNHDA, CDR2 SQIVND (reference sequence). Trimming cost V 4 bases and J 3 bases, with 15 bases left between them. The CDR3 reads CASSTRGRNHYGYTF. The DNA of the CDR3 is TGTGCCAGTAGTACACGAGGACGGAACCACTATGGCTACACCTTC.

With respect to this clonotype: The junction departs from the called germline gene at one end, perhaps through a read error. V and J are TRBV7-7 and TRBJ2-3; TRBD2 matches at 8 bases. Germline CDR1 and CDR2: SSHAT and FNYEAQ (reference sequence). The CDR3 contains 15 residues. This chain's CDR3 is CASSLSSGAGDTRYF. The CDR3 bases are TGTGCTAGCAGCTTAAGTAGCGGGGCAGGGGATACGCGGTATTTT.

V is TRBV25-1 and J is TRBJ1-2; unclear D gene. Germline CDR1 is MGHDK and CDR2 is SYGVNS. This CDR3 spans 12 amino acids. The V end was cut by 5 bases, the J end by 6 bases, with 10 bases between. CDR3 DNA: TGTGCCAGCAGTTTGGCAAACGATGGCTACACCTTC. Translation: CASSLANDGYTF.

This clonotype was detected a few times. This chain links TRBV2 with TRBJ2-3, with 8 bases matching TRBD2. Per germline, CDR1 SNHLY and CDR2 FYNNEI. This CDR3 region has 15 residues. J lost 5 bases, V lost 2 bases, and 6 bases had no gene match. CDR3 sequence (DNA): TGTGCCAGCAGTGAACCCGGGACTAGGAAAGATACGCAGTATTTT. As protein: CASSEPGTRKDTQYF. Drawing the rest from reference TRBV2 and TRBJ2-3, the complete variable domain is EPEVTQTPSHQVTQMGQEVILRCVPISNHLYFYWYRQILGQKVEFLVSFYNNEISEKSEIFDDQFSVERPDGSNFTLKIRSTKLEDSAMYFCASSEPGTRKDTQYFGPGTRLTVL.

There are a few counts of this clonotype. A much larger clone lies one base from this, so it may be a read error. This chain links TRBV4-2 with TRBJ2-5, with D possibly matching TRBD1 (6 bases). The germline CDR1 and CDR2 sequences are LGHNA and YNFKEQ. The CDR3 length is 13 residues. The V gene lost 1 base and the J gene lost 11 bases, with 14 bases spanning the gap. For the CDR3, the DNA is TGTGCCAGCAGCCAAGTGGGGGACAATGAGCAGTACTTC. This codes for CASSQVGDNEQYF.